Below, 31 T cell receptor beta chains from the same sample are listed, as sequenced in a study of blood T cells in healthy people across ages. A second PCR, run for about 6 to 11 cycles, used a sample-barcoded 5' primer plus a J-beta primer mix. TCRdb ran MiXCR on the 5' RACE reads and lists one entry per CDR3 protein. This table holds roughly 680,000 distinct CDR3 sequences, under 25% found once. Source material: blood. The receptors come from a man aged 65-85 years in good health.

This sequence joins TRBV5-1 and TRBJ1-1; D may be TRBD1 (6 bases). The germline CDR1 and CDR2 sequences are SGHRS and YFSETQ. CDR3 length: 13 residues. The V end was cut by 9 bases, the J end by 1 base, with 13 bases between. The CDR3 bases are TGCGCCACCTCTACAGGGTCGAACACTGAAGCTTTCTTT. Residues: CATSTGSNTEAFF.

The chain joins TRBV7-2 to TRBJ2-3; maybe TRBD2 (5 bases). The CDR3 is 14 amino acids. V was shortened by 3 bases and J by 4 bases, with 11 bases between the two germline ends. Germline CDR1 is SGHTA and CDR2 is FQGNSA. CDR3 amino acids: CASSFQRGADTQYF. CDR3 DNA sequence: TGTGCCAGCAGCTTTCAACGGGGTGCAGATACGCAGTATTTT. Supplemented by reference TRBV7-2 and TRBJ2-3, the full variable domain reads GAGVSQSPSNKVTEKGKDVELRCDPISGHTALYWYRQSLGQGLEFLIYFQGNSAPDKSGLPSDRFSAERTGGSVSTLTIQRTQQEDSAVYLCASSFQRGADTQYFGPGTRLTVL.

The chain links TRBV4-2 to TRBJ2-3; 10 positions agree with TRBD2. Germline trimming cut 0 bases from V and 5 bases from J; bases unmatched to any gene: 8. CDR3 size: 17 residues. Germline values: CDR1 LGHNA, CDR2 YNFKEQ. The CDR3 spells CASSQEGGAGGQDTQYF. The CDR3 DNA follows: TGTGCCAGCAGCCAAGAAGGTGGAGCGGGAGGGCAAGATACGCAGTATTTT.

This clonotype has a count of ten or more. V usage is TRBV4-1 and J usage is TRBJ2-1, with 13 bases lining up with TRBD2. CDR1 MGHRA and CDR2 YSYEKL come from the germline V gene. The trim removed 0 bases at V and 4 bases at J, leaving 3 bases unmatched. CDR3 size: 17 residues. The CDR3 DNA reads as TGCGCCAGCAGCCAAGATCTACTAGCGGGAGGGTACAATGAGCAGTTCTTC. Its translation is CASSQDLLAGGYNEQFF.

This clonotype was seen at least ten times. The chain is built from TRBV29-1 and TRBJ2-5; TRBD1 is a possible D gene (6 bases). The V end was cut by 6 bases, the J end by 0 bases, with 14 bases between. Germline CDR1 SQVTM, CDR2 ANQGSEA. This CDR3 comprises 14 residues. The DNA for the CDR3 is TGCAGCGTGCTCCGGGACACAGACCAAGAGACCCAGTACTTC. It encodes CSVLRDTDQETQYF. Drawing the rest from reference TRBV29-1 and TRBJ2-5, the complete variable domain is SAVISQKPSRDICQRGTSLTIQCQVDSQVTMMFWYRQQPGQSLTLIATANQGSEATYESGFVIDKFPISRPNLTFSTLTVSNMSPEDSSIYLCSVLRDTDQETQYFGPGTRLLVL.

A few counts support this clonotype. The chain carries TRBV14 and TRBJ1-5, with D uncertain. Per germline, CDR1 SGHDN and CDR2 FVKESK. The CDR3 runs to 13 residues. V was trimmed by 1 base and J by 9 bases, leaving 10 bases between them. CDR3 coding DNA: TGTGCCAGCAGCCAAGGACCGCTAGCGCCCCAGCATTTT. Translated, it gives CASSQGPLAPQHF.

The chain couples TRBV9 to TRBJ2-2, with D perhaps matching TRBD2 (5 bases). Trimming stripped 4 bases from V and 0 bases from J, with 10 bases between. Germline loops: CDR1 SGDLS, CDR2 YYNGEE. The CDR3 covers 15 residues. Written as DNA, the CDR3 is TGTGCCAGCAGCTCGCCCGGGACGAACACCGGGGAGCTGTTTTTT. Translation: CASSSPGTNTGELFF.

This clonotype has a count of ten or more. This rearrangement joins TRBV21-1 to TRBJ1-4. TRBV21-1 is designated a pseudogene. The CDR3 loop spans 17 amino acids. CDR3 coding DNA: TGTGCCAGCAGCAAAGCCGAGCCAGGGCTCTTTGGTGAAAAACTGTTTTTT. Protein product: CASSKAEPGLFGEKLFF.

This clonotype was picked up a small number of times. The chain carries TRBV28 and TRBJ2-3; a weak D match, TRBD2 (5 bases). The V gene's germline CDR1 is MDHEN and CDR2 SYDVKM. V lost 0 bases to trimming and J lost 3 bases, with 13 bases between them. This CDR3 spans 16 amino acids. The CDR3 protein is CASSLWGSSETDTQYF. Here the CDR3 DNA reads TGTGCCAGCAGTTTATGGGGGAGTAGTGAGACAGATACGCAGTATTTT.

The chain is built from TRBV7-3 and TRBJ2-2; D possibly corresponds to TRBD2 (5 bases). This CDR3 contains 16 residues. Germline assignment: CDR1 SGHTA and CDR2 FQGTGA. V lost 2 bases and J 4 bases, leaving 14 bases between the germline ends. DNA of the CDR3: TGTGCCAGCAGCTTACGGGCTAGCACGGTCACCGGGGAGCTGTTTTTT. Translation gives CASSLRASTVTGELFF.

The sample holds a few counts of this clonotype. The chain employs TRBV7-2 and TRBJ2-3; 11 nucleotides match TRBD2. V lost 6 bases, J lost 5 bases, and 4 bases stayed unmatched. The CDR3 spans 14 residues. The germline gives CDR1 SGHTA, CDR2 FQGNSA. The CDR3 spells CASRVGLAVDTQYF. Written as DNA, the CDR3 is TGTGCCAGCAGAGTGGGACTAGCGGTAGATACGCAGTATTTT.

A few counts support this clonotype. V and J are TRBV3-1 and TRBJ2-5; D is tentatively TRBD1 or TRBD2 (5 bases each). CDR3 length: 16 residues. CDR1 and CDR2 (germline): LGHDT, YNNKEL (reference sequence). V dropped 1 base and J dropped 5 bases, with 17 bases sitting between them. The CDR3 DNA reads as TGTGCCAGCAGCCAAGTACTGTCGGGGAAGGGGGAGACCCAGTACTTC. Translation gives CASSQVLSGKGETQYF.

In its sample, this clonotype was seen a few times. This CDR3 is CSVVTASKEQYF. The CDR3 bases are TGCAGCGTGGTGACTGCCTCGAAGGAGCAGTACTTC. The chain links TRBV29-1 to TRBJ2-7; unclear D gene. CDR1 and CDR2 (germline): SQVTM, ANQGSEA. The CDR3 length is 12 residues. Trimming pared 6 bases from V and 7 bases from J, leaving 16 bases between.

A few counts support this clonotype. This chain links TRBV5-1 with TRBJ2-5; D is perhaps TRBD2 (5 bases). The CDR3 loop spans 13 amino acids. Germline lookup yields CDR1 SGHRS and CDR2 YFSETQ. With 4 bases removed from V and 0 bases from J, the gap between germline ends came to 7 bases. Here the CDR3 reads CASSERDQETQYF. The CDR3 DNA sequence: TGCGCCAGCAGCGAGAGGGACCAAGAGACCCAGTACTTC.

CDR3 in amino acids: CASSLLGANTGELFF. As DNA, the CDR3 is TGTGCCAGCAGCTTATTAGGGGCGAACACCGGGGAGCTGTTTTTT. The J gene is TRBJ2-2, the V gene TRBV7-2, with a possible D match to TRBD1 (5 bases). The CDR3 length is 15 residues. The V gene lost 2 bases and the J gene lost 0 bases, with 7 bases spanning the gap. The V gene's germline CDR1 is SGHTA and CDR2 FQGNSA.

This rearrangement joins TRBV6-5 to TRBJ2-2; TRBD2 might be the D (7 bases). Germline CDR1 and CDR2: MNHEY and SVGAGI. V lost 8 bases, J lost 6 bases, and 19 bases lay in between. The CDR3 spans 15 residues. CDR3 DNA sequence: TGTGCCAGCGGAGGGAGGACTAGGGGGTCCGGGGAGCTGTTTTTT. Its translation is CASGGRTRGSGELFF.

This clonotype has only one observation. The chain recombines TRBV20-1 with TRBJ2-5; 12 bases map to TRBD2. This CDR3 has 15 residues. Germline CDR1 reads DFQATT; CDR2 reads SNEGSKA (reference sequence). V lost 6 bases to trimming and J lost 1 base; unmatched junction nucleotides: 6. The CDR3 nucleotides are TGCAGTGCCAAAGGGACTAGCGGGCTCCAAGAGACCCAGTACTTC. As protein: CSAKGTSGLQETQYF.

This clonotype was counted ten times or more. V is TRBV28 and J is TRBJ1-1, with 7 bases fitting TRBD1. The CDR3 runs 13 residues. Trimming cost V 7 bases and J 3 bases; bases outside gene matches: 5. Germline V CDR1 and CDR2: MDHEN, SYDVKM. The DNA for the CDR3 is TGTGCCAGCAACAGGGGAGGGGACACTGAAGCTTTCTTT. Protein product: CASNRGGDTEAFF. The complete variable domain, with remaining parts taken from reference TRBV28 and TRBJ1-1, reads DVKVTQSSRYLVKRTGEKVFLECVQDMDHENMFWYRQDPGLGLRLIYFSYDVKMKEKGDIPEGYSVSREKKERFSLILESASTNQTSMYLCASNRGGDTEAFFGQGTRLTVV.

The chain has TRBV6-5 and TRBJ1-2, with D possibly TRBD1 on 6 matching bases. Germline V gene sequence: CDR1 MNHEY, CDR2 SVGAGI. The CDR3 loop spans 15 amino acids. Trimming shortened V by 5 bases and J by 0 bases, and 13 bases separated the two germline ends. As DNA, the CDR3 is TGTGCCAGCAGTCGACAGGCTGAAGCTAACTATGGCTACACCTTC. Amino acids: CASSRQAEANYGYTF.

This clonotype appeared a few times. V and J are TRBV7-9 and TRBJ2-1; 8 positions agree with TRBD2. CDR1 is SEHNR, CDR2 FQNEAQ, per germline (reference sequence). The CDR3 is 17 residues long. V shed 10 bases and J 6 bases; nucleotides not matched to a gene: 20. The CDR3, as DNA: TGTGCCACCCTGAATGGTGCGGGACTAGGTTTTTCCAATGAGCAGTTCTTC. Amino acid sequence: CATLNGAGLGFSNEQFF.

The genes are TRBV10-3 and TRBJ2-6; D not certain. Trimming cost V 6 bases and J 0 bases, with 15 bases left between them. Germline V gives CDR1 ENHRY, CDR2 SYGVKD. This CDR3 region has 17 residues. The DNA of the CDR3 is TGTGCCATCAGCGTGCGTGCGGAAAGCTCTGGGGCCAACGTCCTGACTTTC. It translates to CAISVRAESSGANVLTF.

V usage is TRBV7-2 and J usage is TRBJ1-1; no reliable D call. This CDR3 contains 15 residues. Germline V gene data show CDR1 as SGHTA and CDR2 as FQGNSA. Trimming took off 1 base at V and 4 bases at J, with 13 bases between the two ends. The CDR3 is CASSLEIGRSTEAFF. Here the CDR3 DNA reads TGTGCCAGCAGCTTAGAGATCGGGCGCAGCACTGAAGCTTTCTTT.

A few counts support this clonotype. CDR3 loop: CSARPGYNEQFF. CDR3 DNA: TGCAGTGCTAGGCCAGGTTACAATGAGCAGTTCTTC. This chain joins TRBV20-1 and TRBJ2-1; D gene unclear. Per the germline V gene, CDR1 is DFQATT and CDR2 is SNEGSKA (reference sequence). Trimming shortened V by 3 bases and J by 4 bases, and 7 bases separated the two germline ends. The CDR3 is made up of 12 amino acids.

The gene calls are TRBV7-2 and TRBJ2-3, with a weak D call TRBD1 (6 bases). The CDR3 contains 16 residues. CDR1 and CDR2 from the germline V gene are SGHTA and FQGNSA. The V end was cut by 0 bases, the J end by 2 bases, with 12 bases between. The CDR3 DNA follows: TGTGCCAGCAGCTTAGCGCAGGGGCTAGTCACAGATACGCAGTATTTT. Translating gives CASSLAQGLVTDTQYF. Based on the CDR3 plus reference TRBV7-2 and TRBJ2-3, the full variable domain is GAGVSQSPSNKVTEKGKDVELRCDPISGHTALYWYRQSLGQGLEFLIYFQGNSAPDKSGLPSDRFSAERTGGSVSTLTIQRTQQEDSAVYLCASSLAQGLVTDTQYFGPGTRLTVL.

This chain joins TRBV12-3 or TRBV12-4 and TRBJ2-5; possible D gene TRBD2, 5 bases. TRBJ2-7 matches the DNA end more closely, so the J call is doubtful. The CDR3 extends over 13 amino acids. CDR3 DNA: TGTGCCAGCGCGGGTTCACTACTATACGAGCAGTACTTC. Residues: CASAGSLLYEQYF.

This clonotype was detected a few times. This rearrangement joins TRBV3-1 to TRBJ2-3; 9 bases line up with TRBD2. V shed 1 base, J shed 4 bases, and the junction held 6 bases outside the gene matches. CDR1 is LGHDT, CDR2 YNNKEL, per germline (reference sequence). The CDR3 spans 16 residues. CDR3 nucleotide sequence: TGTGCCAGCAGCCAAGTTCCAGCGGGAGGAGCAGATACGCAGTATTTT. Protein sequence: CASSQVPAGGADTQYF.

The table lists this clonotype with a few counts. The chain recombines TRBV7-6 with TRBJ2-1, with D possibly TRBD2 on 6 matching bases. Looked up from germline, CDR1 is SGHVS and CDR2 is FNYEAQ. V lost 2 bases to trimming and J lost 2 bases, with 10 bases between them. The CDR3 contains 15 residues. Written as DNA, the CDR3 is TGTGCCAGCAGCTTACTCCGCGGGACCTACAATGAGCAGTTCTTC. Protein sequence: CASSLLRGTYNEQFF.

About this clonotype: Without the conserved terminal phenylalanine or tryptophan, this CDR3 likely stems from a read error. The rearrangement links TRBV29-1 to TRBJ2-5, with TRBD1 identical over 7 bases. Germline values: CDR1 SQVTM, CDR2 ANQGSEA. Trimming cost V 4 bases and J 6 bases; bases outside gene matches: 5. The CDR3 spans 12 residues. CDR3 nucleotide sequence: TGCAGCGTTGCCCAGGGGGAAAAGACCCAGTACTGC. Encoded protein: CSVAQGEKTQYC.

This clonotype occurred a few times. The chain has TRBV7-9 and TRBJ1-1; TRBD1 is a possible D gene (6 bases). Germline CDR1 is SEHNR and CDR2 is FQNEAQ (reference sequence). CDR3 length: 15 residues. Trimming removed 1 base at V and 5 bases at J, with 14 bases between. The CDR3 protein is CASSLVSRGETEAFF. Written as DNA, the CDR3 is TGTGCCAGCAGCTTAGTTTCCAGGGGCGAAACTGAAGCTTTCTTT.

CDR3 protein: CASSQVQNSEQYF. The CDR3 DNA reads TGTGCCAGCAGCCAAGTCCAAAACTCCGAGCAGTACTTC. The chain uses TRBV4-2 and TRBJ2-7, with unresolved D. The CDR3 totals 13 residues. Trimming shortened V by 1 base and J by 6 bases, and 10 bases separated the two germline ends. Germline CDR1 is LGHNA and CDR2 is YNFKEQ.

J is TRBJ2-5 and V is TRBV20-1, with 7 nucleotides matching TRBD1. Gene TRBJ2-1 matches the end of the DNA better, so the J call may be wrong. The CDR3 consists of 15 residues. Germline assignment: CDR1 DFQATT and CDR2 SNEGSKA (reference sequence). The CDR3 DNA reads as TGCAGTGCTAGACCTCAGGGGGTGTCTTACAATGAGCAGTTCTTC. Protein: CSARPQGVSYNEQFF.